A selection of T cell receptor beta chains follows, all from one sample in a study of T cells of healthy individuals. TCRdb reprocessed the 5' RACE reads via MiXCR and lists one record per CDR3 protein. The data show 100,000 or so distinct CDR3 sequences, roughly 15% seen once. Every receptor here comes from a human donor in good health. Each CDR3 is given with its conserved first and last residue. Each record gives: V gene, D gene, J gene, clone size, CDR3 DNA, CDR3 protein. D genes are given only for firm matches. Clone sizes are given selectively: once, few, many, or a class where the clone is expanded.

V gene: TRBV29-1; D gene: TRBD1; J gene: TRBJ2-1; clone size: many; CDR3 DNA: TGCAGCGTTGAGATCCAGGGGGCGTATGAGCAGTTCTTC; CDR3 protein: CSVEIQGAYEQFF
V gene: TRBV11-3; D gene: -; J gene: TRBJ2-2; clone size: few; CDR3 DNA: TGTGCCAGCAGCCAGCTATCGAACACCGGGGAGCTGTTTTTT; CDR3 protein: CASSQLSNTGELFF
V gene: TRBV11-1; D gene: -; J gene: TRBJ2-7; clone size: few; CDR3 DNA: TGTGCCAGCACCTTTACCTCGGGACATCTCTCCTACGAGCAGTACTTC; CDR3 protein: CASTFTSGHLSYEQYF
V gene: TRBV5-1; D gene: TRBD2; J gene: TRBJ2-1; clone size: many; CDR3 DNA: TGCGCCAGCAGCCCCCCGGTCGGGGGGGTGGATGAGCAGTTCTTC; CDR3 protein: CASSPPVGGVDEQFF
V gene: TRBV28; D gene: -; J gene: TRBJ2-7; clone size: few; CDR3 DNA: TGTGCCAGCCGGCCTGGGGGCTCCTACGAGCAGTACTTC; CDR3 protein: CASRPGGSYEQYF
V gene: TRBV12-3/TRBV12-4; D gene: -; J gene: TRBJ2-7; clone size: many; CDR3 DNA: TGTGCCAGCAGTCAACTCCCTCACTCCTACGAGCAGTACTTC; CDR3 protein: CASSQLPHSYEQYF
V gene: TRBV5-1; D gene: -; J gene: TRBJ2-1; clone size: -; CDR3 DNA: TGCGCCAGCAGCCCGGAGGGGGGGGGTGAGCAGTTCTTC; CDR3 protein: CASSPEGGGEQFF
V gene: TRBV10-3; D gene: -; J gene: TRBJ1-3; clone size: -; CDR3 DNA: TGTGCCATCAGTAACGGACAGTCGGGAAACACCATATATTTT; CDR3 protein: CAISNGQSGNTIYF
V gene: TRBV19; D gene: -; J gene: TRBJ2-7; clone size: -; CDR3 DNA: TGTGCCAGTAGTATAGGACTTTACTACGAGCAGTACTTC; CDR3 protein: CASSIGLYYEQYF
V gene: TRBV5-6; D gene: -; J gene: TRBJ1-5; clone size: -; CDR3 DNA: TGTGCCAGCAGCCAGGGAGGAGGACGCCATCAGCCCCAGCATTTT; CDR3 protein: CASSQGGGRHQPQHF
V gene: TRBV29-1; D gene: -; J gene: TRBJ2-7; clone size: few; CDR3 DNA: TGCAGCGTTCCCTACTCCTACGAGCAGTACTTC; CDR3 protein: CSVPYSYEQYF
V gene: TRBV12-3/TRBV12-4; D gene: -; J gene: TRBJ1-5; clone size: many; CDR3 DNA: TGTGCCAGCAGTCCAGGGCGCAATCAGCCCCAGCATTTT; CDR3 protein: CASSPGRNQPQHF
V gene: TRBV9; D gene: TRBD1; J gene: TRBJ1-6; clone size: many; CDR3 DNA: TGTGCCAGCAGCGCACAGGGGGCTGATTCACCCCTCCACTTT; CDR3 protein: CASSAQGADSPLHF
V gene: TRBV6-2/TRBV6-3; D gene: -; J gene: TRBJ1-6; clone size: -; CDR3 DNA: TGTGCCAGCAGTCCCACCAATTCGGAATACTCACCCCTCCACTTT; CDR3 protein: CASSPTNSEYSPLHF
V gene: TRBV28; D gene: -; J gene: TRBJ2-5; clone size: few; CDR3 DNA: TGTGCCAGCAGAATCCGACATTCAGGAGAGACCCAGTACTTC; CDR3 protein: CASRIRHSGETQYF
V gene: TRBV7-2; D gene: -; J gene: TRBJ2-5; clone size: many; CDR3 DNA: TGTGCCAGCAGCCTTCAGATACAAGAGACCCAGTACTTC; CDR3 protein: CASSLQIQETQYF
V gene: TRBV6-2/TRBV6-3; D gene: TRBD1; J gene: TRBJ2-7; clone size: -; CDR3 DNA: TGTGCCAGCAGTTTCGAGACAGGGGGCTTTTCCTACGAGCAGTACTTC; CDR3 protein: CASSFETGGFSYEQYF
V gene: TRBV12-3/TRBV12-4; D gene: -; J gene: TRBJ2-7; clone size: -; CDR3 DNA: TGTGCCAGCAGTTTTGTCTACGGGAGTAATAACGAGCAGTACTTC; CDR3 protein: CASSFVYGSNNEQYF
V gene: TRBV7-3; D gene: TRBD2; J gene: TRBJ2-1; clone size: many; CDR3 DNA: TGTGCCAGCAGCTCTCGGCGGGGGGGCGTCAATGAGCAGTTCTTC; CDR3 protein: CASSSRRGGVNEQFF
V gene: TRBV6-2/TRBV6-3; D gene: -; J gene: TRBJ1-6; clone size: -; CDR3 DNA: TGTGCCAGCATCGAGAGACAGAGCTATAATTCACCCCTCCACTTT; CDR3 protein: CASIERQSYNSPLHF
V gene: TRBV5-8; D gene: -; J gene: TRBJ2-7; clone size: -; CDR3 DNA: TGTGCCAGCAGCGCGGACGGAGGAGGGGGAAATGAGCAGTACTTC; CDR3 protein: CASSADGGGGNEQYF
V gene: TRBV7-3; D gene: -; J gene: TRBJ2-1; clone size: few; CDR3 DNA: TGTGCCAGCAGCCCCGCAGGGACGGGGCAGTTCTTC; CDR3 protein: CASSPAGTGQFF
V gene: TRBV6-2/TRBV6-3; D gene: -; J gene: TRBJ2-1; clone size: -; CDR3 DNA: TGTGCCAGCAGTTACCAGACCCAAGGATCCCGTAGTGAGCAGTTCTTC; CDR3 protein: CASSYQTQGSRSEQFF
V gene: TRBV6-2/TRBV6-3; D gene: TRBD2; J gene: TRBJ2-1; clone size: few; CDR3 DNA: TGTGCCAGCAATAGACTAGCGGGGGGGGCGGAACAGTTCTTC; CDR3 protein: CASNRLAGGAEQFF
V gene: TRBV20-1; D gene: TRBD2; J gene: TRBJ2-2; clone size: few; CDR3 DNA: TGCAGTGCTAGAGATCGGCGGGGGGGCGTCACCGGGGAGCTGTTTTTT; CDR3 protein: CSARDRRGGVTGELFF
V gene: TRBV15; D gene: -; J gene: TRBJ2-3; clone size: many; CDR3 DNA: TGTGCCACCAGCAGAGATAGTAACACAGATACGCAGTATTTT; CDR3 protein: CATSRDSNTDTQYF
V gene: TRBV5-4; D gene: TRBD2; J gene: TRBJ2-7; clone size: few; CDR3 DNA: TGTGCCAGCAGCTTGGGGCAACTAGCGGGAGAACAATACGAGCAGTACTTC; CDR3 protein: CASSLGQLAGEQYEQYF
V gene: TRBV29-1; D gene: -; J gene: TRBJ2-6; clone size: many; CDR3 DNA: TGCAGCGTTGAAGATCTTCCAACATCTGCTTACGGGGCCAACGTCCTGACTTTC; CDR3 protein: CSVEDLPTSAYGANVLTF
V gene: TRBV6-1; D gene: TRBD1; J gene: TRBJ1-6; clone size: -; CDR3 DNA: TGTGCCAGCAGTAAGGACAGGAACCGTGGTTCACCCCTCCACTTT; CDR3 protein: CASSKDRNRGSPLHF
V gene: TRBV5-1; D gene: -; J gene: TRBJ2-3; clone size: -; CDR3 DNA: TGCGCCAGCACCGACAGCTCTAGCACAGATACGCAGTATTTT; CDR3 protein: CASTDSSSTDTQYF
V gene: TRBV18; D gene: -; J gene: TRBJ2-3; clone size: -; CDR3 DNA: TGTGCCAGCTCACCACTGGGTTCCGCTGGCACAGATACGCAGTATTTT; CDR3 protein: CASSPLGSAGTDTQYF
V gene: TRBV4-1; D gene: -; J gene: TRBJ1-2; clone size: many; CDR3 DNA: TGCGCCAGCAGCCAAGAATGGAGAAAAGAGGGCTACACCTTC; CDR3 protein: CASSQEWRKEGYTF
V gene: TRBV4-2; D gene: -; J gene: TRBJ2-7; clone size: many; CDR3 DNA: TGTGCCAGCAGCCAAGGGGCAGGGGACTCCTACGAGCAGTACTTC; CDR3 protein: CASSQGAGDSYEQYF
V gene: TRBV6-2/TRBV6-3; D gene: TRBD1; J gene: TRBJ2-1; clone size: -; CDR3 DNA: TGTGCCAGCAGCCTACAGGGGGTCCCCTCCTACAATGAGCAGTTCTTC; CDR3 protein: CASSLQGVPSYNEQFF
V gene: TRBV28; D gene: TRBD2; J gene: TRBJ2-7; clone size: many; CDR3 DNA: TGTGCCAGCAGTTTAGTGAGGGCGGGAGCGGGCGAGCAGTACTTC; CDR3 protein: CASSLVRAGAGEQYF
V gene: TRBV20-1; D gene: TRBD1; J gene: TRBJ1-2; clone size: few; CDR3 DNA: TGCAGTGCTAGTCCCGGGACAGGGAGGAAGAGCTATGGCTACACCTTC; CDR3 protein: CSASPGTGRKSYGYTF
V gene: TRBV7-2; D gene: -; J gene: TRBJ2-3; clone size: few; CDR3 DNA: TGTGCCAGCAGCTTAGGGGTCCCTGTAGGGGGGGTTTGGCCAGATACGCAGTATTTT; CDR3 protein: CASSLGVPVGGVWPDTQYF
V gene: TRBV29-1; D gene: TRBD1; J gene: TRBJ2-7; clone size: many; CDR3 DNA: TGCAGCTATAAGGGGGCGCTTATCCACGAGCAGTACTTC; CDR3 protein: CSYKGALIHEQYF
V gene: TRBV6-4; D gene: -; J gene: TRBJ2-6; clone size: many; CDR3 DNA: TGTGCCAGCAGTCCAGGGACGTCGAGTTCTGGGGCCAACGTCCTGACTTTC; CDR3 protein: CASSPGTSSSGANVLTF
V gene: TRBV4-3; D gene: TRBD2; J gene: TRBJ2-1; clone size: -; CDR3 DNA: TGCGCCAGCAGCCAAGATTTCCTAGCGGGGGGTACTTCGGCCTACAATGAGCAGTTCTTC; CDR3 protein: CASSQDFLAGGTSAYNEQFF
V gene: TRBV5-1; D gene: TRBD1; J gene: TRBJ1-1; clone size: -; CDR3 DNA: TGCGCCAGCAGCCCACGGGACAGAGAGAACACTGAAGCTTTCTTT; CDR3 protein: CASSPRDRENTEAFF
V gene: TRBV29-1; D gene: -; J gene: TRBJ1-1; clone size: many; CDR3 DNA: TGCAGCGTTGACCTAATCACTGAAGCTTTCTTT; CDR3 protein: CSVDLITEAFF
V gene: TRBV6-2/TRBV6-3; D gene: TRBD1; J gene: TRBJ2-3; clone size: -; CDR3 DNA: TGTGCCAGCAGTGCGACAGGGGGATCCAGGACGCAGTATTTT; CDR3 protein: CASSATGGSRTQYF
V gene: TRBV24-1; D gene: -; J gene: TRBJ2-5; clone size: -; CDR3 DNA: TGTGCCACCAGTGATTCGGACGGGCGTGGAGAGACCCAGTACTTC; CDR3 protein: CATSDSDGRGETQYF
V gene: TRBV7-8; D gene: -; J gene: TRBJ2-1; clone size: many; CDR3 DNA: TGTGCCAGCAGCCCTATCGAGCGAGGCAATGAGCAGTTCTTC; CDR3 protein: CASSPIERGNEQFF
V gene: TRBV6-6; D gene: -; J gene: TRBJ1-5; clone size: many; CDR3 DNA: TGTGCCAGCAACGGTGTAAGGAATCAGCCCCAGCATTTT; CDR3 protein: CASNGVRNQPQHF